Presented here are 29 T cell receptor beta chains from one specimen sequenced in a study of cytomegalovirus exposure and HLA in healthy donors. Sequencing was performed with immunoSEQ multiplex PCR; in TCRdb, only in-frame clones are kept and a portion is missing. The profile shows approximately 160,000 clones, about four fifths of them singletons. Input material: PBMCs. Receptors originate from a man aged 25 to 40 in good health and CMV-seropositive.

The chain employs TRBV19 and TRBJ2-7; the D gene is possibly TRBD1 (6 bases). Trimming left V 2 bases short and J 3 bases short, with 11 bases between. CDR1 and CDR2 from the germline V gene are LNHDA and SQIVND (reference sequence). This CDR3 spans 14 amino acids. In DNA, the CDR3 is TGTGCCAGTAGTATACAGGGACACCTCTACGAGCAGTACTTC. This codes for CASSIQGHLYEQYF.

This chain uses TRBV27 with TRBJ1-5; tentative D call: TRBD1 (5 bases). Trimming shortened V by 11 bases and J by 0 bases, and 11 bases separated the two germline ends. The CDR3 has 13 residues. Germline V gene data show CDR1 as MNHEY and CDR2 as SMNVEV (reference sequence). The CDR3 sequence is CAGGVYSNQPQHF. CDR3 DNA: TGTGCCGGGGGGGTTTATAGCAATCAGCCCCAGCATTTT.

The V gene is TRBV28, the J gene TRBJ2-3; 11 bases fit TRBD1. Germline V lookup: CDR1 MDHEN, CDR2 SYDVKM. The CDR3 is made up of 14 amino acids. With V trimmed by 6 bases and J by 3 bases, 2 bases remained unmatched. The DNA for the CDR3 is TGTGCCAGCAGGGGACAGGGGGGGACAGATACGCAGTATTTT. It encodes CASRGQGGTDTQYF. Together with reference TRBV28 and TRBJ2-3, the CDR3 gives the full variable domain: DVKVTQSSRYLVKRTGEKVFLECVQDMDHENMFWYRQDPGLGLRLIYFSYDVKMKEKGDIPEGYSVSREKKERFSLILESASTNQTSMYLCASRGQGGTDTQYFGPGTRLTVL.

V gene TRBV11-2 combines with J gene TRBJ2-1, with a weak D call TRBD1 (7 bases). This CDR3 has 16 residues. Germline V gene sequence: CDR1 SGHAT, CDR2 FQNNGV. With 3 bases removed from V and 3 bases from J, the gap between germline ends came to 15 bases. CDR3 loop: CASSFQGGNFYNEQFF. CDR3 in DNA: TGTGCCAGCAGCTTCCAGGGGGGCAACTTCTACAATGAGCAGTTCTTC. The full variable domain, completed using reference TRBV11-2 and TRBJ2-1, is EAGVAQSPRYKIIEKRQSVAFWCNPISGHATLYWYQQILGQGPKLLIQFQNNGVVDDSQLPKDRFSAERLKGVDSTLKIQPAKLEDSAVYLCASSFQGGNFYNEQFFGPGTRLTVL.

This sequence joins TRBV5-1 and TRBJ2-1; 10 bases agree with TRBD2. CDR3 size: 14 residues. The junction had 6 bases not matched to a gene; V was cut back by 2 bases and J by 10 bases. Germline V gene sequence: CDR1 SGHRS, CDR2 YFSETQ. In nucleotides, the CDR3 is TGCGCCAGCAGCTTTACTAGCGGGACCGGGGAGCAGTTCTTC. Translated, it gives CASSFTSGTGEQFF. The entire variable domain, with the rest obtained from reference TRBV5-1 and TRBJ2-1, is as follows: KAGVTQTPRYLIKTRGQQVTLSCSPISGHRSVSWYQQTPGQGLQFLFEYFSETQRNKGNFPGRFSGRQFSNSRSEMNVSTLELGDSALYLCASSFTSGTGEQFFGPGTRLTVL.

The count of this clone is one. The chain uses TRBV7-4 and TRBJ2-3, with 11 bases aligning to TRBD2. The germline gives CDR1 SGHVT, CDR2 SQSDAQ. The CDR3 runs to 15 residues. With V trimmed by 1 base and J by 3 bases, 0 bases remained unmatched. The CDR3 reads CASSLGTSGTDTQYF. CDR3 nucleotide sequence: TGTGCCAGCAGCTTAGGGACTAGCGGGACAGATACGCAGTATTTT.

The gene calls are TRBV6-5 and TRBJ1-2; D is possibly TRBD1 (6 bases). Trimming took off 6 bases at V and 0 bases at J, with 14 bases between the two ends. The CDR3 is made up of 15 amino acids. Germline-derived CDR1 and CDR2 are MNHEY and SVGAGI. CDR3 DNA sequence: TGTGCCAGCAGGTTTAGGGGGGGAGCTAACTATGGCTACACCTTC. Translated: CASRFRGGANYGYTF.

The CDR3 region has the DNA TGCGCCAGCAGCCAAGGGAGCCAAGGGGGAACGTCTGGAAACACCATATATTTT. Encoded protein: CASSQGSQGGTSGNTIYF. This sequence joins TRBV4-1 and TRBJ1-3, with a possible D match to TRBD1 (6 bases). Germline V gene lookup returns CDR1 MGHRA and CDR2 YSYEKL. The CDR3 sequence is 18 residues long. The germline V and J ends were trimmed by 1 base and 1 base, with 17 bases remaining between them.

This chain uses TRBV5-1 with TRBJ2-1; 7 positions agree with TRBD2. CDR1 SGHRS and CDR2 YFSETQ come from the germline V gene. This CDR3 is 14 amino acids long. V lost 0 bases to trimming and J lost 6 bases; unmatched junction nucleotides: 3. In DNA, the CDR3 is TGCGCCAGCAGCTTGGTGCTAGCGGCCAATGAGCAGTTCTTC. It encodes CASSLVLAANEQFF.

This chain uses TRBV6-5 with TRBJ1-2, with D tentatively TRBD1 (5 bases). With 5 bases removed from V and 7 bases from J, the gap between germline ends came to 14 bases. The CDR3 has 13 residues. The germline gives CDR1 MNHEY, CDR2 SVGAGI. The CDR3 nucleotides read TGTGCCAGCAGTCCCCGACGGGGGGTTGGCTACACCTTC. It specifies CASSPRRGVGYTF.

This chain connects TRBV6-5 to TRBJ1-2; 8 bases agree with TRBD1. From germline, CDR1 is MNHEY and CDR2 SVGAGI. This CDR3 is 14 amino acids long. V lost 2 bases to trimming and J lost 7 bases; unmatched junction nucleotides: 6. The CDR3 sequence: CASSYIRGRGGYTF. CDR3 DNA: TGTGCCAGCAGTTACATCAGGGGGCGCGGTGGCTACACCTTC.

This clone was found a few times. The chain has TRBV15 and TRBJ1-2; 7 bases line up with TRBD1. CDR1 and CDR2 (germline): LNHNV, YYDKDF (reference sequence). The CDR3 runs 14 residues. The V segment lost 1 base and the J segment 9 bases; nucleotides outside the gene matches: 8. The CDR3 here is CATSRGGAGGSYTF. The CDR3 DNA is TGTGCCACCAGCAGAGGTGGGGCAGGGGGAAGCTACACCTTC. Full variable domain (remainder filled in from reference TRBV15 and TRBJ1-2): DAMVIQNPRYQVTQFGKPVTLSCSQTLNHNVMYWYQQKSSQAPKLLFHYYDKDFNNEADTPDNFQSRRPNTSFCFLDIRSPGLGDTAMYLCATSRGGAGGSYTFGSGTRLTVV.

This clone has only a few counts. The chain has TRBV30 and TRBJ1-3, with D tentatively TRBD1 (5 bases). The CDR3 is 14 residues long. Germline V lookup: CDR1 GTSNPN, CDR2 SVGIG (reference sequence). V was trimmed by 0 bases and J by 2 bases, leaving 8 bases between them. The CDR3 DNA reads as TGTGCCTGGAGTGTGGGGGGGACTGGAAACACCATATATTTT. It is translated as CAWSVGGTGNTIYF.

The CDR3 protein is CASSPTGIISEAFF. The CDR3 coding sequence is TGTGCCAGCTCCCCGACAGGGATCATATCTGAAGCTTTCTTT. The chain uses TRBV18 and TRBJ1-1, with 7 bases lining up with TRBD1. The V gene end was trimmed by 6 bases and the J gene end by 6 bases; junction bases not matched to a gene: 10. The CDR3 is 14 amino acids. Germline V gene sequence: CDR1 KGHSH, CDR2 LQKENI.

The V call is TRBV10-1, the J call TRBJ1-2; TRBD1 matches at 9 bases. CDR1 is WNHNN and CDR2 is SYGVQD in the germline V gene (reference sequence). The junction had 4 bases not matched to a gene; V was cut back by 4 bases and J by 4 bases. CDR3 length: 14 residues. CDR3 residues: CASSGRDRVYGYTF. The CDR3 nucleotides read TGCGCCAGCAGTGGCCGGGACAGGGTCTATGGCTACACCTTC.

The CDR3 protein is CASSVRASGSDNEQFF. CDR3 nucleotides: TGTGCCAGCAGCGTAAGAGCTAGCGGTTCGGACAATGAGCAGTTCTTC. The chain recombines TRBV9 with TRBJ2-1; the match to TRBD2 covers 7 bases. In germline, CDR1 is SGDLS, CDR2 YYNGEE. The CDR3 has 16 residues. With V trimmed by 1 base and J by 5 bases, 9 bases remained unmatched.

The chain joins TRBV2 to TRBJ2-1; the D gene is possibly TRBD1 (6 bases). Germline-derived CDR1 and CDR2 are SNHLY and FYNNEI. CDR3 size: 15 residues. Trimming took 3 bases from V and 1 from J, leaving 10 bases between them. Here the CDR3 reads CASSERGSSYNEQFF. CDR3 DNA: TGTGCCAGCAGTGAGAGGGGGAGTTCCTACAATGAGCAGTTCTTC.

In regard to this clone: The sample carries other DNA sequences with the same CDR3. V usage is TRBV18 and J usage is TRBJ1-1; D perhaps matches TRBD1 (6 bases). V was cut by 3 bases and J by 1 base, with 9 bases left in between. CDR1 and CDR2 (germline): KGHSH, LQKENI. The CDR3 has 14 amino acids. DNA for the CDR3: TGTGCCAGCTCACCCCGGACAGCGAACACTGAAGCTTTCTTT. This translates into CASSPRTANTEAFF.

The chain links TRBV27 to TRBJ2-2; 10 positions agree with TRBD1. Germline trimming cut 3 bases from V and 1 base from J; bases unmatched to any gene: 8. The germline V gene has CDR1 MNHEY and CDR2 SMNVEV (reference sequence). This CDR3 spans 18 amino acids. The CDR3 here is CASSFSMGTGVNTGELFF. The DNA for the CDR3 is TGTGCCAGCAGTTTCAGTATGGGGACAGGGGTGAACACCGGGGAGCTGTTTTTT.

The CDR3 DNA reads as TGTGCCAGCAGCTTGGTAGGGGCACACTCTGGAAACACCATATATTTT. It codes for CASSLVGAHSGNTIYF. The genes are TRBV5-6 and TRBJ1-3; D perhaps matches TRBD1 (5 bases). Trimming took 0 bases from V and 0 from J, leaving 10 bases between them. The CDR3 extends over 16 amino acids. CDR1 and CDR2 (germline): SGHDT, YYEEEE.

The chain joins TRBV30 to TRBJ2-1, with 10 nucleotides matching TRBD2. J lost 12 bases, V lost 5 bases, and 19 bases had no gene match. Per germline, CDR1 GTSNPN and CDR2 SVGIG (reference sequence). The CDR3 runs to 16 residues. The CDR3: CAWAPYSSGGRFGQFF. Here the CDR3 DNA reads TGTGCCTGGGCCCCTTATTCTAGCGGGGGTCGTTTTGGGCAGTTCTTC.

V usage is TRBV28 and J usage is TRBJ1-2; 7 bases map to TRBD1. V lost 6 bases and J lost 4; bases outside the gene matches: 2. CDR1 and CDR2 from the germline V gene are MDHEN and SYDVKM. CDR3 size: 12 residues. CDR3 region: CASSGTVYGYTF. CDR3 nucleotides: TGTGCCAGCAGCGGGACAGTCTATGGCTACACCTTC.

This chain uses TRBV7-9 with TRBJ2-7; 8 bases map to TRBD2. This CDR3 is built from 17 residues. V shed 5 bases, J shed 0 bases, and the junction held 12 bases outside the gene matches. The germline gives CDR1 SEHNR, CDR2 FQNEAQ (reference sequence). This CDR3 is CASSPRGSGGSSYEQYF. The CDR3 DNA sequence: TGTGCCAGCAGCCCTAGGGGGAGCGGGGGAAGCTCCTACGAGCAGTACTTC.

The chain uses TRBV15 and TRBJ2-2; D gene unclear. The CDR3 sequence is 16 residues long. The germline V gene encodes CDR1 LNHNV and CDR2 YYDKDF (reference sequence). V lost 1 base and J 0 bases, leaving 9 bases between the germline ends. In DNA form, the CDR3 reads TGTGCCACCAGCAGAGCCCGCCTAACGAACACCGGGGAGCTGTTTTTT. Translating gives CATSRARLTNTGELFF.

V is TRBV9 and J is TRBJ2-3; 13 bases line up with TRBD2. V shed 4 bases and J 6 bases; nucleotides not matched to a gene: 8. The germline V gene encodes CDR1 SGDLS and CDR2 YYNGEE. The CDR3 has 16 amino acids. CDR3 in DNA: TGTGCCAGCAGCCCTCCGGGACTAGCGGGGCAGGATACGCAGTATTTT. Translating it yields CASSPPGLAGQDTQYF.

V usage is TRBV7-7 and J usage is TRBJ2-5; 12 positions agree with TRBD2. V was pared by 2 bases and J by 5 bases, with 3 bases of the junction left unmatched. Germline V CDR1 and CDR2: SSHAT, FNYEAQ (reference sequence). The CDR3 spans 15 residues. The CDR3 nucleotides are TGTGCCAGCAGCTTACTGACTAGCGGGGGTGAGACCCAGTACTTC. As protein: CASSLLTSGGETQYF. The full variable domain, its missing parts supplied by reference TRBV7-7 and TRBJ2-5, is GAGVSQSPRYKVTKRGQDVTLRCDPISSHATLYWYQQALGQGPEFLTYFNYEAQPDKSGLPSDRFSAERPEGSISTLTIQRTEQRDSAMYRCASSLLTSGGETQYFGPGTRLLVL.

The chain is built from TRBV29-1 and TRBJ1-3, with D unclear. Deletions cut 7 bases from V and 0 bases from J, with 10 bases between. Germline CDR1 and CDR2: SQVTM and ANQGSEA. The CDR3 is 13 residues long. This CDR3 is CSAIRGSGNTIYF. As DNA, the CDR3 is TGCAGCGCCATACGCGGCTCTGGAAACACCATATATTTT. The variable domain in full, with the rest retrieved from reference TRBV29-1 and TRBJ1-3, is SAVISQKPSRDICQRGTSLTIQCQVDSQVTMMFWYRQQPGQSLTLIATANQGSEATYESGFVIDKFPISRPNLTFSTLTVSNMSPEDSSIYLCSAIRGSGNTIYFGEGSWLTVV.

This chain joins TRBV19 and TRBJ1-2; 8 nucleotides align to TRBD1. V dropped 6 bases and J dropped 6; count of bases not matched to a gene: 6. CDR1 is LNHDA and CDR2 is SQIVND in the germline V gene (reference sequence). The CDR3 spans 13 residues. CDR3 nucleotides: TGTGCCAGTAGCCCGGGACAGGCGGATGGCTACACCTTC. It yields the protein CASSPGQADGYTF.

The V call is TRBV11-2, the J call TRBJ2-7; the D gene is possibly TRBD1 (6 bases). The CDR3 contains 13 residues. Trimming removed 5 bases at V and 4 bases at J, with 12 bases between. Germline CDR1 reads SGHAT; CDR2 reads FQNNGV. This chain's CDR3 is CASSRDKGYEQYF. The CDR3 region has the DNA TGTGCCAGCAGCCGGGACAAAGGATACGAGCAGTACTTC.